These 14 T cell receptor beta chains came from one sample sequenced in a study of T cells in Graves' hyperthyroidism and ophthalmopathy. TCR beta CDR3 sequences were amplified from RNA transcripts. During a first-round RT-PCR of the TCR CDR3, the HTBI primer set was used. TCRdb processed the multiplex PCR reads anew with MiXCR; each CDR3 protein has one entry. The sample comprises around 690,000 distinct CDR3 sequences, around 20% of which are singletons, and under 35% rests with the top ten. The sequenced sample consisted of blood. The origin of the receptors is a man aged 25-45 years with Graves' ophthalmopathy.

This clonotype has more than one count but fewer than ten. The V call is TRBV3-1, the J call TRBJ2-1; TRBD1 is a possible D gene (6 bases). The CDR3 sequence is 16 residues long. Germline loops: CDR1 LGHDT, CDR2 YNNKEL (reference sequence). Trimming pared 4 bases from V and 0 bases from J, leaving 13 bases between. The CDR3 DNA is TGTGCCAGCAGCCCGCAGGGGACCTCCTCCTACAATGAGCAGTTCTTC. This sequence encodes CASSPQGTSSYNEQFF.

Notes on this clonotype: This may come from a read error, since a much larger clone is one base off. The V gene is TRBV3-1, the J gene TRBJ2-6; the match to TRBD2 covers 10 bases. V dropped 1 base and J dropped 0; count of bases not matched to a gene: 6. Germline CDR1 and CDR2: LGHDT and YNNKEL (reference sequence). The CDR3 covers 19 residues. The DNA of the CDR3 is TGTGCCAGCAGCCAAGGTCGACTAGCGGGCGTCTCTGGGGCCAACGTCCTGACTTTC. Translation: CASSQGRLAGVSGANVLTF.

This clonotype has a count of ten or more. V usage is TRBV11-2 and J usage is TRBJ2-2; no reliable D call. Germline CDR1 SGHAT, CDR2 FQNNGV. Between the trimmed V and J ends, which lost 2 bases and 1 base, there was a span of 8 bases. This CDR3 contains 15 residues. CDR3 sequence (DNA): TGTGCCAGCAGCTTACGCGAGGTGAACACCGGGGAGCTGTTTTTT. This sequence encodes CASSLREVNTGELFF.

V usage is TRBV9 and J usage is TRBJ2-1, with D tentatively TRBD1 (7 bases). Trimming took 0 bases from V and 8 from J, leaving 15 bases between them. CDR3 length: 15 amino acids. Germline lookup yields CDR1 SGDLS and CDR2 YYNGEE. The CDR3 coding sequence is TGTGCCAGCAGCGTAGTTGTGGAGGGGGCATATGAGCAGTTCTTC. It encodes CASSVVVEGAYEQFF.

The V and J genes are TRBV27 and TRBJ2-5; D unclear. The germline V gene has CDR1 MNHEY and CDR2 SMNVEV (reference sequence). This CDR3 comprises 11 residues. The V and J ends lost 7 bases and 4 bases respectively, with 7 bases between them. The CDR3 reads CASTYRETQYF. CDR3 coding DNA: TGTGCCAGCACATACCGAGAGACCCAGTACTTC.

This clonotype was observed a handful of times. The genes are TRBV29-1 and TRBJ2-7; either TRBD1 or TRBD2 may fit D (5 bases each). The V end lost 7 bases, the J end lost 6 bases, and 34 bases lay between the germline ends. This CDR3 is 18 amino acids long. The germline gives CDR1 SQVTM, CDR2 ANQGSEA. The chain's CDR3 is CSAQIIYPGALPPFEQYF. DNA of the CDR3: TGCAGCGCCCAGATAATCTACCCCGGGGCCCTTCCCCCCTTCGAGCAGTACTTC.

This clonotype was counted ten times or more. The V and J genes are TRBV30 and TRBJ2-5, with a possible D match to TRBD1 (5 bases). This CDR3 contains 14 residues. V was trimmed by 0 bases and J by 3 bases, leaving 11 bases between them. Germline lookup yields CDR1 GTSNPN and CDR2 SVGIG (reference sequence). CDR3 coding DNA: TGTGCCTGGAGTGTTAGGGGAAAGAAAGAGACCCAGTACTTC. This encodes CAWSVRGKKETQYF.

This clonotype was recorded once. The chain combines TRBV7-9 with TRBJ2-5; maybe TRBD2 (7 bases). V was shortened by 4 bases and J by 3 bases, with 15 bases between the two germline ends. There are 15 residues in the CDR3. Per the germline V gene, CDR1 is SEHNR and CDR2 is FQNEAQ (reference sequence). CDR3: CASSWGASGKETQYF. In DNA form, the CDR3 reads TGTGCCAGCAGCTGGGGGGCTAGCGGAAAAGAGACCCAGTACTTC. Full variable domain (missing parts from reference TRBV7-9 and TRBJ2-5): DTGVSQNPRHKITKRGQNVTFRCDPISEHNRLYWYRQTLGQGPEFLTYFQNEAQLEKSRLLSDRFSAERPKGSFSTLEIQRTEQGDSAMYLCASSWGASGKETQYFGPGTRLLVL.

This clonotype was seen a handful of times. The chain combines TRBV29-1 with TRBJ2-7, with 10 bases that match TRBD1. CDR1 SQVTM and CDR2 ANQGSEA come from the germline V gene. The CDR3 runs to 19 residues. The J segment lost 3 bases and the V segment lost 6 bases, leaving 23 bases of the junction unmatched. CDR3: CSVLDLGDGTGQGIYEQYF. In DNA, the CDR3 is TGCAGCGTCCTTGACCTGGGGGATGGGACGGGACAGGGGATCTACGAGCAGTACTTC.

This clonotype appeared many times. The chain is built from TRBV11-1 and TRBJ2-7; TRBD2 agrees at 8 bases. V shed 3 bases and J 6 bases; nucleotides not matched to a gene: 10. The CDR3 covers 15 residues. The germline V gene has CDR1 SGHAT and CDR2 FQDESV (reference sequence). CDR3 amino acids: CASSFSAGGVVEQYF. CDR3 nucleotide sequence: TGTGCCAGCAGCTTCTCGGCGGGAGGCGTTGTCGAGCAGTACTTC.

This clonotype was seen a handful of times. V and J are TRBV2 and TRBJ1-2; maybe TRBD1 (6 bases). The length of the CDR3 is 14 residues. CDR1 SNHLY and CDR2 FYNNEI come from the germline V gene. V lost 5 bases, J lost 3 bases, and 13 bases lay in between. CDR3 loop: CASSYTQGHYGYTF. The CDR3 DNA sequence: TGTGCCAGCAGTTACACACAGGGTCACTATGGCTACACCTTC. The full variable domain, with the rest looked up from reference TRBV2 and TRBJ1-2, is EPEVTQTPSHQVTQMGQEVILRCVPISNHLYFYWYRQILGQKVEFLVSFYNNEISEKSEIFDDQFSVERPDGSNFTLKIRSTKLEDSAMYFCASSYTQGHYGYTFGSGTRLTVV.

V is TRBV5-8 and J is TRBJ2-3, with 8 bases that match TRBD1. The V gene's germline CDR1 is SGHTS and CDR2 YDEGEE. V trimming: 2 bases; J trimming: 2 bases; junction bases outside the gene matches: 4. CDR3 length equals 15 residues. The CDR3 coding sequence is TGTGCCAGCAGCTTACCAGGGGGCTCCACAGATACGCAGTATTTT. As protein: CASSLPGGSTDTQYF.

The CDR3 region is CASRDTSNTGELFF. The CDR3 bases are TGTGCCAGCCGGGACACCTCGAACACCGGGGAGCTGTTTTTT. The rearrangement links TRBV19 to TRBJ2-2, with a weak D call TRBD1 (6 bases). V dropped 9 bases and J dropped 0 bases, with 11 bases sitting between them. Germline lookup yields CDR1 LNHDA and CDR2 SQIVND (reference sequence). The CDR3 has 14 amino acids.

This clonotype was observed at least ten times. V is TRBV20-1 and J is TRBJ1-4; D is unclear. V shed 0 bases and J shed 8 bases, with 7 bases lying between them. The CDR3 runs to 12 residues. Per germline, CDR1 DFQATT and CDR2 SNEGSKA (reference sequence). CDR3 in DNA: TGCAGTGCTAGAGATCTCGGAGAAAAACTGTTTTTT. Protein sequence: CSARDLGEKLFF.